This TCR beta chain was captured by sequencing in a study of CD8 T cells in Susac syndrome (dated by TCRdb to the late 2010s). General notes on the study: Of the Susac syndrome patients who were sequenced, roughly 8 were in clinical remission while more than five had clinically active disease. The clonality of the CD8+ T cell repertoire was compared across approximately 12 healthy donors, some 14 Susac syndrome patients and around 15 multiple sclerosis patients. The study used repertoire sequencing to test whether antigen drove CD8+ T cell activation and differentiation in Susac syndrome. Susac syndrome patients were therapy-naive, on corticosteroids (some also receiving IVIg), or on IVIg alone at blood withdrawal. Study-wide conclusions, independent of this receptor: Fewer than 20 Susac-specific public clones were identified in the total CD8+ repertoire, and four to six Susac-specific public clones were identified in the CD8+ TEMRA repertoire. The TCR sequencing and HLA analysis was acknowledged to have included a relatively small number of individuals. Susac syndrome CD8+ repertoires showed clonal expansion, highest in CD8+ TEMRA cells and greater in clinically active than remitting patients.

High-throughput TCR beta sequencing profiled peripheral blood CD8+ and CD4+ T cells from healthy donors, Susac syndrome patients and multiple sclerosis patients. Recently defined diagnostic criteria for definite or probable disease were met by the Susac syndrome patients. Bulk CD8+ and CD4+ T cells were purified by magnetic negative isolation, while CD8+ TEMRA cells were enriched using FACS. Blood was collected in EDTA tubes and processed within 24 hours, with PBMCs isolated through density gradient centrifugation. PBMCs intended for TCR sequencing were cryopreserved in liquid nitrogen and were subsequently thawed in a 37 degrees C water bath. A purity of at least 90% was achieved for sorted or isolated CD4+, CD8+ and CD8+ TEMRA cells. RNA was extracted with the RNeasy kit and 0.5 to 1 ug was reverse transcribed using random hexamers. The immunoSEQ multiplex PCR assay, which covers 54 Vbeta and 13 Jbeta segments, was used to amplify TCR beta CDR3 regions. PCR amplification bias was corrected by using a synthetic template baseline for primer optimization and computational correction. The published analysis was carried out like this. Reads were assigned to V, D and J genes according to IMGT and analyzed in immunoSEQ Analyzer, with only productive sequences retained. To calculate clonality, Shannon entropy was normalized by log2 of the number of productive unique sequences and then subtracted from one. Public and private clones were assessed among the 100 most prevalent clones of each patient and control. Susac-specific clones were defined as absent from healthy and MS cohorts, around 970 published viral clones and other ImmuneACCESS disease sequences. In-frame beta chains were kept once TCRdb had trimmed the public reads at Q25 with fastp and called clones with MiXCR. Entries that share a CDR3 protein sequence are merged under the most common genes and DNA. TCRdb, not the original authors, processed these V and J calls. The sample table lists 100,000 to 150,000 distinct CDR3 sequences, about 95% of them with a count of one. The top ten constitute approximately 0.22% of the sample.

Comments on this clonotype: Its antigen is currently not known. No base quality values were provided; no much bigger clone lies one nucleotide off.

From a lookup of the germline V gene, CDR1 and CDR2 are SGDLS and YYNGEE. Here V drops 0 bases and J drops 7 bases, and the junction holds 12 bases not matched to any gene. Including the terminal cysteine and phenylalanine, the CDR3 comprises 18 residues. The only DNA kept is the CDR3, 54 bases in frame from the first base. The TCR comes from a human donor with Susac syndrome. The rearranged chain carries TRBV9 and TRBJ2-1, with 11 junctional bases fitting TRBD2. Sequenced material: CD8+ T cells from PBMCs. The CDR3 protein: CASSVAVAGGPRDNEQFF. The sequence in DNA is TGTGCCAGCAGCGTAGCGGTAGCGGGGGGGCCGCGAGATAATGAGCAGTTCTTC.